The TCR beta chain described here comes from a study of shared T cell receptors in the human thymus. Assay: immunoSEQ multiplex PCR; the TCRdb copy retains only in-frame clones and omits some. Found here are hundreds of thousands of clones, approximately 87% of them singletons; the top ten hold 0.008% to 0.011%. This CDR3 has 13 amino acids. CDR1 is MGHDK and CDR2 is SYGVNS in the germline V gene. V dropped 6 bases and J dropped 5; count of bases not matched to a gene: 4. This same sample was also part of a study on human thymus T cells. That study adds: All donors were healthy Finnish infants who were undergoing corrective surgery to treat congenital heart defects. In thymic and blood repertoires alike, V and J usage looked biased. Unrelated individuals had highly overlapping thymic repertoires, as reported in related research.

Source material: thymocytes. This sequence originates from a boy under three years old with a congenital heart defect. The chain links TRBV25-1 to TRBJ2-4, with 7 bases lining up with TRBD1. Here the CDR3 reads CASRRTGENIQYF. Here the CDR3 DNA reads TGTGCCAGCAGGAGGACAGGCGAAAACATTCAGTACTTC.